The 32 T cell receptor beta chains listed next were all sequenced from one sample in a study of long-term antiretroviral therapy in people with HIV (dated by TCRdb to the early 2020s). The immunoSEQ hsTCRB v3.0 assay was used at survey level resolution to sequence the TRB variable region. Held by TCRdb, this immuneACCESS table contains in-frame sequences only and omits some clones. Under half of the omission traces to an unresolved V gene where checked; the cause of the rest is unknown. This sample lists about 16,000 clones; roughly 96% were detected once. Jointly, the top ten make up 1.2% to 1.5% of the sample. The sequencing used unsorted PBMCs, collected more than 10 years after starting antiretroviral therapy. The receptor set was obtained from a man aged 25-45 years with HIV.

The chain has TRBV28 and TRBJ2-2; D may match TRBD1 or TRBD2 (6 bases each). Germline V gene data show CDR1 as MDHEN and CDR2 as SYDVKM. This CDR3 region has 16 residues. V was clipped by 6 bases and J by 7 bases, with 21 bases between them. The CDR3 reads CASSLIVGGLGGELFF. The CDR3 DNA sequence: TGTGCCAGCAGCCTGATTGTTGGGGGGCTCGGCGGGGAGCTGTTTTTT.

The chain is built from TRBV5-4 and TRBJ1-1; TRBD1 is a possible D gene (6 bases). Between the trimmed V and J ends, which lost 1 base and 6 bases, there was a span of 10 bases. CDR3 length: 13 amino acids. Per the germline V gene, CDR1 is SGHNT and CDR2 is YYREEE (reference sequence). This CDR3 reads CASSLQGGAEAFF. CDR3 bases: TGTGCCAGCAGCTTGCAAGGGGGAGCTGAAGCTTTCTTT.

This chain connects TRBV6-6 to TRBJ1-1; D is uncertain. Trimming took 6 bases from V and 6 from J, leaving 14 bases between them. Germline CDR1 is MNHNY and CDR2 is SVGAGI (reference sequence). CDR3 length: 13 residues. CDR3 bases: TGTGCCAGCAGCACGCCCCCAAGGGCTGAAGCTTTCTTT. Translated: CASSTPPRAEAFF.

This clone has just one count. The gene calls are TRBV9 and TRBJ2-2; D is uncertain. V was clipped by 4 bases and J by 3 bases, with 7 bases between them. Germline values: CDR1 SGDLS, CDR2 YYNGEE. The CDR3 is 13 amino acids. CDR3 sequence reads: CASSKSDTGELFF. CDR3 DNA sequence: TGTGCCAGCAGCAAGAGTGACACCGGGGAGCTGTTTTTT. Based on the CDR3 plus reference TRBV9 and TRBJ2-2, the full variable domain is DSGVTQTPKHLITATGQRVTLRCSPRSGDLSVYWYQQSLDQGLQFLIQYYNGEERAKGNILERFSAQQFPDLHSELNLSSLELGDSALYFCASSKSDTGELFFGEGSRLTVL.

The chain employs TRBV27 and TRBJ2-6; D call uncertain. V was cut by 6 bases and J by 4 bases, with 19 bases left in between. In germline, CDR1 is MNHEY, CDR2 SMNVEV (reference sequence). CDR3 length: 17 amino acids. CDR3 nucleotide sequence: TGTGCCAGCAGCAATCTAGTAAGGGTGGTCGGGGCCAACGTCCTGACTTTC. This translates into CASSNLVRVVGANVLTF.

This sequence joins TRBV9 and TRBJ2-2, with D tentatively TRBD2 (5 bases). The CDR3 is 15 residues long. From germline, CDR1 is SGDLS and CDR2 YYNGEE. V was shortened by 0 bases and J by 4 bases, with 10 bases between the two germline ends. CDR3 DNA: TGTGCCAGCAGCGTAGGAGGGATCGGCACCGGGGAGCTGTTTTTT. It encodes CASSVGGIGTGELFF.

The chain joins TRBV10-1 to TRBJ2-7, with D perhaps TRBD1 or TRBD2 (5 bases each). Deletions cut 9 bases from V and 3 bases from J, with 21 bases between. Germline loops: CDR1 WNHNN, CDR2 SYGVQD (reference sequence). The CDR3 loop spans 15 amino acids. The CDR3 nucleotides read TGCGCCAGAGGGGAGAGGAGGACAAAGGACTACGAGCAGTACGTC. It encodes CARGERRTKDYEQYV.

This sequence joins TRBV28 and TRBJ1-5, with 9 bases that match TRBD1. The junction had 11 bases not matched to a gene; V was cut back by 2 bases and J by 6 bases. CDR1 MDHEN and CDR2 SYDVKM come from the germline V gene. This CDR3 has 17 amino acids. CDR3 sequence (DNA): TGTGCCAGCAGTTTAGCCTGGACAGGGGCCATGGGTCAGCCCCAGCATTTT. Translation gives CASSLAWTGAMGQPQHF.

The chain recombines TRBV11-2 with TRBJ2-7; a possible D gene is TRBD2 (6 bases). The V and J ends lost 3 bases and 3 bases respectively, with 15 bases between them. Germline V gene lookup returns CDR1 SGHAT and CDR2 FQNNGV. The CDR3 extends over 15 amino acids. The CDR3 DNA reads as TGTGCCAGCAGCTTTCGCGGGGACCTCTTCTACGAGCAGTACGTC. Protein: CASSFRGDLFYEQYV.

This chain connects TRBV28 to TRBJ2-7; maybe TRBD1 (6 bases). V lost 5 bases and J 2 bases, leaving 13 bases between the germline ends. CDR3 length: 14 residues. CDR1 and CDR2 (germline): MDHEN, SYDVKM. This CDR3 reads CASSTRAGAYEQYV. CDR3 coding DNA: TGTGCCAGCAGTACCCGAGCAGGGGCCTACGAGCAGTACGTC.

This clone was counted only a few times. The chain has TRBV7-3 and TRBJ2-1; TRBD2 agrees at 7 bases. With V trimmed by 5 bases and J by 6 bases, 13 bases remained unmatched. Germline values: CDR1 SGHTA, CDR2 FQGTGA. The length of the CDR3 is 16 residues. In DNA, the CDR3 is TGTGCCAGCAGCGATCGGGACTACCCGGGGGGCAATGAGCAGTTCTTC. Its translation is CASSDRDYPGGNEQFF.

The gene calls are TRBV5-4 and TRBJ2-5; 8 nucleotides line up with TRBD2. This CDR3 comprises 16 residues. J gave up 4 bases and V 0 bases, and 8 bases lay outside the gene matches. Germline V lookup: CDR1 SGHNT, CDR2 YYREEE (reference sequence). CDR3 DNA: TGTGCCAGCAGCTTGGCTATCGGGGGGGTTAGAGAGACCCAGTACTTC. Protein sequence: CASSLAIGGVRETQYF. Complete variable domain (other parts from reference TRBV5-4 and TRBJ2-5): ETGVTQSPTHLIKTRGQQVTLRCSSQSGHNTVSWYQQALGQGPQFIFQYYREEENGRGNFPPRFSGLQFPNYSSELNVNALELDDSALYLCASSLAIGGVRETQYFGPGTRLLVL.

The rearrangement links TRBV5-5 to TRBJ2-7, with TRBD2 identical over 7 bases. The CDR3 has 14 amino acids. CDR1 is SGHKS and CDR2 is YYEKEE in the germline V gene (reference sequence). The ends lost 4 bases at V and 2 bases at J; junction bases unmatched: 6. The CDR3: CASSAKRGTYEQYV. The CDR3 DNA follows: TGTGCCAGCAGCGCGAAGCGGGGAACCTACGAGCAGTACGTC.

This chain's CDR3 is CASSKTSGANNEQFF. The CDR3 DNA is TGTGCCAGCAGTAAGACTAGCGGGGCGAACAATGAGCAGTTCTTC. The V and J genes are TRBV6-4 and TRBJ2-1; 11 bases align to TRBD2. V lost 5 bases and J lost 5; bases outside the gene matches: 5. CDR1 is MRHNA and CDR2 is SNTAGT in the germline V gene. This CDR3 spans 15 amino acids.

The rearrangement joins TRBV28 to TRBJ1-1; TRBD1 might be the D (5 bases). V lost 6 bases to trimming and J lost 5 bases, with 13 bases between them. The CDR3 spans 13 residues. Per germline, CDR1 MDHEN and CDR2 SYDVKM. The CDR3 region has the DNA TGTGCCAGCAGGTGGGGCGCGGTGACTGAAGCTTTCTTT. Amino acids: CASRWGAVTEAFF.

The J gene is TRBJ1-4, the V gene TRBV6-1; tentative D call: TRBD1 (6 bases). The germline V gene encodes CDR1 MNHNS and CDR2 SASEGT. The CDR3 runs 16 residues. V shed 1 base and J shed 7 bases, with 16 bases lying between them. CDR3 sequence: CASSEVVDRFIEKLFF. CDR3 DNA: TGTGCCAGCAGTGAAGTCGTTGACAGGTTCATTGAAAAACTGTTTTTT.

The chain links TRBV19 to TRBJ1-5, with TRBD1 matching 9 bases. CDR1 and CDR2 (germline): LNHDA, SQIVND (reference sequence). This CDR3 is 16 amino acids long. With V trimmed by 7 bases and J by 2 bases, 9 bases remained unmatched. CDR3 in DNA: TGTGCCAGTAAGGACAGGGGCCCACAGGGCAATCAGCCCCAGCATTTT. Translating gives CASKDRGPQGNQPQHF.

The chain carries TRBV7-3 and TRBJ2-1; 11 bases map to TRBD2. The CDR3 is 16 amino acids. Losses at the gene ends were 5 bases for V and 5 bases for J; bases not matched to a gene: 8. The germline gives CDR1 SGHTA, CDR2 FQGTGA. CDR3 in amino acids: CASSTVAGGPDNEQFF. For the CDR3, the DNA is TGTGCCAGCAGCACCGTAGCGGGGGGGCCAGACAATGAGCAGTTCTTC.

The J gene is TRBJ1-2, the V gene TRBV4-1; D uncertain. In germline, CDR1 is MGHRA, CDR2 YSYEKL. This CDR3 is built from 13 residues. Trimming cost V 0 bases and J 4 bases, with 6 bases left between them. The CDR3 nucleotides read TGCGCCAGCAGCCAAGATGAAGGCTATGGCTACACCTTC. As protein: CASSQDEGYGYTF.

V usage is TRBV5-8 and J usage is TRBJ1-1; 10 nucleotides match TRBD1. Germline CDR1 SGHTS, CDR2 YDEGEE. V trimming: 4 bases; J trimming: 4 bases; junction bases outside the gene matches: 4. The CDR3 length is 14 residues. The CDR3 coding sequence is TGTGCCAGCAGCCTCCGGACAGGGGGCACTGAAGCTTTCTTT. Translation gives CASSLRTGGTEAFF.

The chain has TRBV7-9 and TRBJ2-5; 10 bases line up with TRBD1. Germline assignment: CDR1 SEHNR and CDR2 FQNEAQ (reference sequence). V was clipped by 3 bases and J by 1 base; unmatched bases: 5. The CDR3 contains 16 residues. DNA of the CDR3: TGTGCCAGCAGCTTGAACCGGGACAGGGGCCAAGAGACCCAGTACTTC. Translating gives CASSLNRDRGQETQYF.

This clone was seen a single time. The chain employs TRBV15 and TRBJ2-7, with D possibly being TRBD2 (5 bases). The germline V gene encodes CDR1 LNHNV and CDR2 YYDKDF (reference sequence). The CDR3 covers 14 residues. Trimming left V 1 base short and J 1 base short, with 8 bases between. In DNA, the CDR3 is TGTGCCACCAGCAGAGGGGGAGATTCCTACGAGCAGTACTTC. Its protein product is CATSRGGDSYEQYF.

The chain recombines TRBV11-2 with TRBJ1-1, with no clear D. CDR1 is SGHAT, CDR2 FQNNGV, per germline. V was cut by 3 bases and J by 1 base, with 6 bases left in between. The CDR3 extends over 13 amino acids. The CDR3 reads CASSLTTNTEAFF. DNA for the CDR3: TGTGCCAGCAGCTTGACAACGAACACTGAAGCTTTCTTT. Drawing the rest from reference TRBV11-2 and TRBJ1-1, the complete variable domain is EAGVAQSPRYKIIEKRQSVAFWCNPISGHATLYWYQQILGQGPKLLIQFQNNGVVDDSQLPKDRFSAERLKGVDSTLKIQPAKLEDSAVYLCASSLTTNTEAFFGQGTRLTVV.

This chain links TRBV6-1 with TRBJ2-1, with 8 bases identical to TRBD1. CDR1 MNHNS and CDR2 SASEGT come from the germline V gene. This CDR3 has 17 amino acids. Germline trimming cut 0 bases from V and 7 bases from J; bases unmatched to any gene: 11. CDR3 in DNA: TGTGCCAGCAGTGAAGCGATCGGGACAGGAGGTGGAAATGAGCAGTTCTTC. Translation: CASSEAIGTGGGNEQFF.

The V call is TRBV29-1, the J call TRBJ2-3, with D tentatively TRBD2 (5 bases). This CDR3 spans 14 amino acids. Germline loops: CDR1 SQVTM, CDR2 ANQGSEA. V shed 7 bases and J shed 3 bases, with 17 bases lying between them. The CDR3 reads CSATRNSQTDTQYF. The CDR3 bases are TGCAGCGCCACTAGGAACAGTCAGACAGATACGCAGTATTTT.

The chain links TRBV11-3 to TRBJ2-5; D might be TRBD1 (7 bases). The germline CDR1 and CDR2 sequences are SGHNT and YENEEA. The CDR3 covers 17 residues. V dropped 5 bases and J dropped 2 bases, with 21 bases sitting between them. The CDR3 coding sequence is TGTGCCAGCAGCCCCAGGGGGGAACTCATGGGACAAGAGACCCAGTACTTC. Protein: CASSPRGELMGQETQYF.

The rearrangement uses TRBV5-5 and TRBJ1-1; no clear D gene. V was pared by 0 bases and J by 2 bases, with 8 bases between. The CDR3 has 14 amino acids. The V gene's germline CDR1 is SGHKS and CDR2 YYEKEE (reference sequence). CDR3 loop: CASSLEGFNTEAFF. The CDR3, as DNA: TGTGCCAGCAGCTTGGAAGGGTTTAACACTGAAGCTTTCTTT.

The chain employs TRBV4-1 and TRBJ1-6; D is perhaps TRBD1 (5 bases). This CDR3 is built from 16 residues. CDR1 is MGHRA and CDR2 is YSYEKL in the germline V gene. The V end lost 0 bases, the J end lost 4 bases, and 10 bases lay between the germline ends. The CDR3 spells CASSQDQGVYNSPLHF. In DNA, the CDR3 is TGCGCCAGCAGCCAAGACCAGGGTGTGTATAATTCACCCCTCCACTTT.

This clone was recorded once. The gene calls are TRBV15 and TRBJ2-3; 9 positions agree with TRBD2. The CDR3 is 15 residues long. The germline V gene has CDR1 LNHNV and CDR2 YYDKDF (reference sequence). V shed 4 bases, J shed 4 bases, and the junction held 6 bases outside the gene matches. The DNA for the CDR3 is TGTGCCACCAGCATCGCAGCGGGGGGCTCAGATACGCAGTATTTT. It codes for CATSIAAGGSDTQYF.

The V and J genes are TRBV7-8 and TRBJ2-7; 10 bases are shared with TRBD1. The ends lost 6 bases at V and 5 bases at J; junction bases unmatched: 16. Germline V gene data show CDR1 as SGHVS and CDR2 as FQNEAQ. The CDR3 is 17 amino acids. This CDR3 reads CASSRPAESGTGDEQYF. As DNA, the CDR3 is TGTGCCAGCAGTCGTCCAGCGGAGTCTGGGACAGGGGACGAGCAGTACTTC. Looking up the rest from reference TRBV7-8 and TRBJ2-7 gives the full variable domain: GAGVSQSPRYKVAKRGQDVALRCDPISGHVSLFWYQQALGQGPEFLTYFQNEAQLDKSGLPSDRFFAERPEGSVSTLKIQRTQQEDSAVYLCASSRPAESGTGDEQYFGPGTRLTVT.

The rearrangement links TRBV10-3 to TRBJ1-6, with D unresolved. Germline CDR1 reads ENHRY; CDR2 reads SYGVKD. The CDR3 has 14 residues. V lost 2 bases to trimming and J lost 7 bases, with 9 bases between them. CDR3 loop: CAISEPSNNSPLHF. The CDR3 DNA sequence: TGTGCCATCAGTGAGCCCAGCAACAATTCACCCCTCCACTTT.

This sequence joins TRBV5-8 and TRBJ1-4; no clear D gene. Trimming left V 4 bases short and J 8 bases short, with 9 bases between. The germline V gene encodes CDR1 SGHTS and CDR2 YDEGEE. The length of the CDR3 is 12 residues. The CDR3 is CASSLSREKLFF. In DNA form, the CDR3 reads TGTGCCAGCAGCCTGAGTCGGGAAAAACTGTTTTTT.